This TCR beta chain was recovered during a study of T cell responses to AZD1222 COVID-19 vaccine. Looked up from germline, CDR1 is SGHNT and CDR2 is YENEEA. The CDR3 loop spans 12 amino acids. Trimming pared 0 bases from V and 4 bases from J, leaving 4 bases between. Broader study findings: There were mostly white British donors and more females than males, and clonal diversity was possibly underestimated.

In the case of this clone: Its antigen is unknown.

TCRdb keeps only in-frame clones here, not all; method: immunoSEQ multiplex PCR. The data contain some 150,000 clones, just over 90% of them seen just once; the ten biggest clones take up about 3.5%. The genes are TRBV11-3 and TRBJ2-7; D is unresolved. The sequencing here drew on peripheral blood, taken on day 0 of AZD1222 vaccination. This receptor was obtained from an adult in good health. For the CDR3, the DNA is TGTGCCAGCAGCTTAGAAGGATACGAGCAGTACTTC. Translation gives CASSLEGYEQYF.